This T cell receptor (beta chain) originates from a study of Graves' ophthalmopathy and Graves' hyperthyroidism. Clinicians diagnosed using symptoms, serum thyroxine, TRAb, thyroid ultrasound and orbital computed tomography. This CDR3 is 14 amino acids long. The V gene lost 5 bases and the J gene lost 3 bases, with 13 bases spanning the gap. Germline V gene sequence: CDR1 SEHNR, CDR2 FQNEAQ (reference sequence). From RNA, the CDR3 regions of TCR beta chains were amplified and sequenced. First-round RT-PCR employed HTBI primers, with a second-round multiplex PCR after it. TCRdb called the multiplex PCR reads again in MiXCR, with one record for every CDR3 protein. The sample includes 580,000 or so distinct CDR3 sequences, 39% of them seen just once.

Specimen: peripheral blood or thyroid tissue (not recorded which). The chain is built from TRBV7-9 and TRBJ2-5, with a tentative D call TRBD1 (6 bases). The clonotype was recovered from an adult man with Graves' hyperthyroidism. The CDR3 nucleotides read TGTGCCAGCAGCCGGGACACGGGCGAAGAGACCCAGTACTTC. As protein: CASSRDTGEETQYF.